A selection of T cell receptor beta chains follows, all from one sample in a study of PD-L1 blockade in urothelial cancer. Profiled with immunoSEQ multiplex PCR; TCRdb holds only in-frame clones, not every one. The table includes tens of thousands of clones, roughly 76% detected once. The sequencing used PBMCs, collected around atezolizumab (anti-PD-L1) treatment. All receptors derive from a man between 70 and 80 years old with urothelial cancer. Both conserved end residues are part of each CDR3. D genes are given only for firm matches. Rows give clone size only sometimes, using once, few, many, or a class for an expanded clone.

v_call	d_call	j_call	clone_size	cdr3_aa	cdr3_nt
TRBV7-9	TRBD1	TRBJ2-3	-	CASSQTGTLEYF	TGTGCCAGCAGCCAGACAGGGACATTGGAGTATTTT
TRBV9	-	TRBJ1-5	-	CASSGAGNQPQHF	TGTGCCAGCAGCGGGGCGGGGAATCAGCCCCAGCATTTT
TRBV6-5	-	TRBJ1-5	few	CASGGAGNQPQHF	TGTGCCAGCGGCGGGGCGGGCAATCAGCCCCAGCATTTT
TRBV7-3	TRBD1	TRBJ2-3	-	CASSFGTGQNTQYF	TGTGCCAGCAGCTTCGGGACAGGGCAAAATACGCAGTATTTT
TRBV19	-	TRBJ1-1	-	CASLNPGSGDTEAFF	TGTGCCAGCCTAAATCCGGGATCAGGGGACACTGAAGCTTTCTTT
TRBV9	TRBD1	TRBJ1-2	-	CASSVESGQGYGYTF	TGTGCCAGCAGCGTAGAATCGGGACAGGGGTATGGCTACACCTTC
TRBV10-3	-	TRBJ1-4	-	CAIRAGTGSNEKLFF	TGTGCCATCCGGGCGGGAACAGGATCTAATGAAAAACTGTTTTTT
TRBV5-1	TRBD2	TRBJ2-3	-	CASSPGTRLQDTQYF	TGCGCCAGCAGCCCCGGGACTAGGCTACAAGATACGCAGTATTTT
TRBV4-2	-	TRBJ2-6	-	CASSQYATTGANVLTF	TGTGCCAGCAGCCAGTACGCCACTACTGGGGCCAACGTCCTGACTTTC
TRBV11-2	-	TRBJ2-5	-	CASSLGGQETQYF	TGTGCCAGCAGCTTAGGAGGGCAAGAGACCCAGTACTTC
TRBV4-1	TRBD1	TRBJ1-2	once	CASSQGGQAYYGYTF	TGCGCCAGCAGCCAAGGGGGACAGGCCTACTATGGCTACACCTTC
TRBV6-5	TRBD1	TRBJ1-1	-	CASSYSGTGGNTEAFF	TGTGCCAGCAGTTACTCCGGGACAGGGGGCAACACTGAAGCTTTCTTT
TRBV11-2	-	TRBJ2-3	-	CASSLSLITDTQYF	TGTGCCAGCAGCTTATCCCTTATCACAGATACGCAGTATTTT
TRBV6-5	TRBD1	TRBJ1-2	-	CASSYGTGIDYGYTF	TGTGCCAGCAGTTACGGGACAGGGATCGACTATGGCTACACCTTC
TRBV28	TRBD1	TRBJ2-5	-	CASSLRQGGSRQETQYF	TGTGCCAGCAGTTTACGACAGGGGGGGAGCCGACAAGAGACCCAGTACTTC
TRBV6-5	-	TRBJ2-5	-	CASSSRTDQETQYF	TGTGCCAGCAGTTCCAGGACAGACCAAGAGACCCAGTACTTC
TRBV2	TRBD2	TRBJ2-7	-	CASRASSGGGYEQYF	TGTGCCAGCAGGGCATCTAGCGGGGGTGGCTACGAGCAGTACTTC
TRBV28	-	TRBJ2-3	-	CASSRQATDTQYF	TGTGCCAGCAGTCGTCAGGCCACAGATACGCAGTATTTT
TRBV10-3	TRBD1	TRBJ2-7	-	CAISGDRGNEQYF	TGTGCCATCAGTGGGGACAGGGGGAACGAGCAGTACTTC
TRBV19	TRBD1	TRBJ1-3	-	CASSIYRGQGNTIYF	TGTGCCAGTAGTATTTACAGGGGGCAAGGAAACACCATATATTTT
TRBV16	-	TRBJ1-4	-	CASSLGAAEEKLFF	TGTGCCAGCAGCCTGGGGGCGGCTGAGGAAAAACTGTTTTTT
TRBV6-6	TRBD1	TRBJ1-5	-	CASSYQGQGANQPQHF	TGTGCCAGCAGTTACCAGGGACAGGGGGCTAATCAGCCCCAGCATTTT
TRBV2	-	TRBJ2-7	-	CASSERERANYEQYF	TGTGCCAGCAGTGAAAGGGAGAGAGCTAACTACGAGCAGTACTTC
TRBV5-1	TRBD1	TRBJ1-2	-	CASSLQGGENGYTF	TGCGCCAGCAGCTTACAGGGGGGAGAGAATGGCTACACCTTC
TRBV5-5	-	TRBJ1-1	once	CASSLASDTEVFF	TGTGCCAGCAGCTTGGCCTCAGACACTGAAGTTTTCTTT
TRBV10-3	-	TRBJ2-7	-	CAIASEYEQYF	TGTGCCATCGCCAGCGAGTACGAGCAGTACTTC
TRBV6-5	TRBD2	TRBJ2-7	-	CASSYSSGRAYEQYF	TGTGCCAGCAGTTACTCGAGCGGGAGGGCCTACGAGCAGTACTTC
TRBV10-3	-	TRBJ2-2	-	CAISAGSGQDTGELFF	TGTGCCATCAGTGCAGGGTCTGGGCAGGACACCGGGGAGCTGTTTTTT
TRBV5-5	TRBD1	TRBJ2-7	few	CASSRDRTGEGYEQYF	TGTGCCAGCAGCCGGGACAGGACAGGGGAGGGCTACGAGCAGTACTTC
TRBV7-9	-	TRBJ1-1	-	CASSHTELQGVPEAFF	TGTGCCAGCAGCCACACAGAATTACAGGGAGTTCCTGAAGCTTTCTTT
TRBV11-3	-	TRBJ1-4	-	CASSLGPREKLFF	TGTGCCAGCAGCTTGGGGCCGAGGGAAAAACTGTTTTTT
TRBV7-8	TRBD1	TRBJ2-7	-	CASSDGTGGWEQYF	TGTGCCAGCAGCGACGGGACAGGGGGCTGGGAGCAGTACTTC
TRBV25-1	-	TRBJ1-1	-	CASSVTGMNTEAFF	TGTGCCAGCAGCGTAACAGGGATGAACACTGAAGCTTTCTTT